What follows are 23 T cell receptor beta chains derived from one specimen sequenced in a study of regulatory T cells in long-lasting Graves disease. According to the study, TCR beta libraries were built with iRepertoire HTBI primers and CDR3-region Arm-PCR. TCRdb itself ran the multiplex PCR reads through MiXCR, one entry per CDR3 protein. The data hold 350,000 to 500,000 distinct CDR3 sequences, with 15% to 20% observed a single time. Time point meaning: newly diagnosed GD, antithyroid drugs for less than 3 months. The TCR library was made from RNA extracted from PBMCs. The same data also went into a second study, on T cells in Graves' hyperthyroidism and ophthalmopathy.

This material consisted of peripheral blood mononuclear cells (PBMCs), taken at new diagnosis, from a patient treated with antithyroid drugs. The receptor source for this set is a woman aged 30 to 39 with Graves disease.

Notes on this clonotype: Being one base from a much bigger clone, this may be a read error. V usage is TRBV20-1 and J usage is TRBJ2-4; D may be TRBD2 (5 bases). This CDR3 has 14 amino acids. From germline, CDR1 is DFQATT and CDR2 SNEGSKA (reference sequence). Trimming took 2 bases from V and 2 from J, leaving 10 bases between them. The CDR3, as DNA: TGCAGTGCTAGACAGAGGGCGACCAAAAACATTCAGTACTTC. Amino acids: CSARQRATKNIQYF.

The chain links TRBV24-1 to TRBJ2-1, with D perhaps TRBD1 (5 bases). Trimming removed 0 bases from V and 8 bases from J, with 10 bases in between. Germline V gives CDR1 KGHDR, CDR2 SFDVKD. CDR3 size: 14 residues. The CDR3 spells CATSDLVRGHEQFF. The CDR3 nucleotides read TGTGCCACCAGTGATTTGGTAAGGGGTCATGAGCAGTTCTTC.

The chain has TRBV7-2 and TRBJ2-6; 9 nucleotides align to TRBD2. Trimming cost V 1 base and J 1 base; bases outside gene matches: 17. This CDR3 contains 22 residues. Germline V lookup: CDR1 SGHTA, CDR2 FQGNSA. The chain's CDR3 is CASSLGRGTGTSRVSGANVLTF. The CDR3 DNA reads TGTGCCAGCAGCTTAGGCCGGGGTACCGGGACTAGCAGAGTTTCTGGGGCCAACGTCCTGACTTTC.

V gene TRBV28 combines with J gene TRBJ1-2; D remains unclear. The CDR3 sequence is 14 residues long. V dropped 7 bases and J dropped 1 base, with 13 bases sitting between them. Germline assignment: CDR1 MDHEN and CDR2 SYDVKM. The CDR3 DNA reads TGTGCCAGCAAATCGACATTCATTAACTATGGCTACACCTTC. Its translation is CASKSTFINYGYTF.

A note on this clonotype: This may come from a read error, since a much larger clone is one base off. The J gene is TRBJ1-5, the V gene TRBV3-1, with a tentative D call TRBD1 (5 bases). Trimming pared 5 bases from V and 11 bases from J, leaving 28 bases between. Germline CDR1 is LGHDT and CDR2 is YNNKEL (reference sequence). CDR3 length: 17 residues. In nucleotides, the CDR3 is TGTGCCAGCAGCTTAGCGGACCGGGGGTTACAGGAGCAGTCCCAGCATTTT. Amino acids: CASSLADRGLQEQSQHF.

As regards this clonotype: A much larger clone is a single base away; this may be a read error. CDR3 in DNA: TGTGCCAGCAGTTTATCTCCCACGAGCGCCTACAATGAGCAGTACTTC. Translated, it gives CASSLSPTSAYNEQYF. V is TRBV27 and J is TRBJ2-1; D uncertain. The J call is doubtful: the DNA matches TRBJ2-7 better. CDR3 length: 16 amino acids. Germline CDR1 is MNHEY and CDR2 is SMNVEV (reference sequence).

This clonotype was found a few times. The V call is TRBV5-1, the J call TRBJ2-2, with 9 bases lining up with TRBD1. The junction had 8 bases not matched to a gene; V was cut back by 4 bases and J by 7 bases. Germline-derived CDR1 and CDR2 are SGHRS and YFSETQ. The CDR3 is 15 residues long. The CDR3 sequence is CASSVQTGGVGELFF. For the CDR3, the DNA is TGCGCCAGCAGCGTCCAGACAGGGGGGGTCGGGGAGCTGTTTTTT.

This clonotype was recorded at least ten times. The chain employs TRBV9 and TRBJ1-1, with a tentative D call TRBD1 (6 bases). This CDR3 is built from 15 residues. CDR1 and CDR2 (germline): SGDLS, YYNGEE. The germline V and J ends were trimmed by 4 bases and 4 bases, with 17 bases remaining between them. CDR3 region: CASSWGGGGGTEAFF. For the CDR3, the DNA is TGTGCCAGCAGCTGGGGAGGAGGGGGGGGCACTGAAGCTTTCTTT.

This clonotype appeared many times. The chain joins TRBV2 to TRBJ2-1, with 9 nucleotides matching TRBD2. With V trimmed by 6 bases and J by 5 bases, 8 bases remained unmatched. This CDR3 comprises 15 residues. Germline V lookup: CDR1 SNHLY, CDR2 FYNNEI. The CDR3 nucleotides read TGTGCCAGCAGGGGAAGCGGGAGGAAAAACAATGAGCAGTTCTTC. Its translation: CASRGSGRKNNEQFF.

The chain carries TRBV11-1 and TRBJ2-1, with D possibly matching TRBD1 (6 bases). Per the germline V gene, CDR1 is SGHAT and CDR2 is FQDESV (reference sequence). Trimming pared 3 bases from V and 7 bases from J, leaving 13 bases between. The CDR3 totals 14 residues. DNA of the CDR3: TGTGCCAGCAGCTTTACAGGGAATAGGAATGAGCAGTTCTTC. This sequence encodes CASSFTGNRNEQFF.

This clonotype was seen repeatedly, ten times or more. The chain recombines TRBV28 with TRBJ2-7; D gene ambiguous. This CDR3 region has 13 residues. V was pared by 3 bases and J by 3 bases, with 9 bases between. The germline gives CDR1 MDHEN, CDR2 SYDVKM. The CDR3 loop reads CASSLGENYEQYF. CDR3 nucleotide sequence: TGTGCCAGCAGTTTGGGCGAGAACTACGAGCAGTACTTC. The variable domain in full, with the rest retrieved from reference TRBV28 and TRBJ2-7, is DVKVTQSSRYLVKRTGEKVFLECVQDMDHENMFWYRQDPGLGLRLIYFSYDVKMKEKGDIPEGYSVSREKKERFSLILESASTNQTSMYLCASSLGENYEQYFGPGTRLTVT.

The table lists this clonotype with many counts. The chain joins TRBV14 to TRBJ2-7; possibly TRBD1 for D (6 bases). Germline CDR1 reads SGHDN; CDR2 reads FVKESK. V was clipped by 1 base and J by 3 bases, with 10 bases between them. This CDR3 contains 14 residues. The CDR3 here is CASSQVRGSYEQYF. The CDR3 DNA is TGTGCCAGCAGCCAAGTAAGGGGGAGCTACGAGCAGTACTTC.

The rearrangement uses TRBV20-1 and TRBJ1-5; TRBD1 is a possible D gene (5 bases). The CDR3 extends over 17 amino acids. The V gene lost 6 bases and the J gene lost 1 base, with 22 bases spanning the gap. Germline CDR1 and CDR2: DFQATT and SNEGSKA (reference sequence). DNA for the CDR3: TGCAGTGCAGGTAAGGGGTCAGACTCCAACAGCAATCAGCCCCAGCATTTT. This sequence encodes CSAGKGSDSNSNQPQHF.

This clonotype has a count of ten or more. The rearrangement links TRBV11-2 to TRBJ2-7; D is possibly TRBD1 or TRBD2 (6 bases each). The CDR3 spans 15 residues. V lost 5 bases and J lost 0, with 14 bases in between. In germline, CDR1 is SGHAT, CDR2 FQNNGV. Written as DNA, the CDR3 is TGTGCCAGCAGCCCGGGGGCCGGGTCCTCCTACGAGCAGTACTTC. Amino acids: CASSPGAGSSYEQYF.

The V gene is TRBV6-1, the J gene TRBJ1-3; 9 bases line up with TRBD1. Germline V CDR1 and CDR2: MNHNS, SASEGT. V was clipped by 8 bases and J by 2 bases; unmatched bases: 7. The CDR3 is 15 residues long. The CDR3 sequence is CASEPYRGPGNTIYF. CDR3 sequence (DNA): TGTGCCAGCGAACCGTACAGGGGGCCTGGAAACACCATATATTTT.

The chain couples TRBV24-1 to TRBJ2-3; the D is unclear. Deletions cut 7 bases from V and 3 bases from J, with 10 bases between. Germline values: CDR1 KGHDR, CDR2 SFDVKD. The CDR3 runs to 13 residues. The CDR3 reads CATSETETDTQYF. CDR3 nucleotides: TGTGCCACCAGCGAAACAGAAACAGATACGCAGTATTTT.

This clonotype was counted ten times or more. This chain joins TRBV6-1 and TRBJ1-4; possibly TRBD1 for D (6 bases). V dropped 6 bases and J dropped 0 bases, with 14 bases sitting between them. The CDR3 has 16 amino acids. Germline CDR1 reads MNHNS; CDR2 reads SASEGT. CDR3 bases: TGTGCCAGCAGCCAATGGACAGACTCAACTAATGAAAAACTGTTTTTT. This sequence encodes CASSQWTDSTNEKLFF.

This clonotype was seen at least ten times. This chain joins TRBV29-1 and TRBJ2-1; D gene unclear. V shed 7 bases and J shed 7 bases, with 20 bases lying between them. CDR1 and CDR2 (germline): SQVTM, ANQGSEA. The CDR3 loop spans 14 amino acids. The CDR3 loop is CSAPKQWGYNEQFF. The CDR3 DNA sequence: TGCAGCGCCCCAAAACAATGGGGTTATAATGAGCAGTTCTTC.

The table lists this clonotype with many counts. The rearrangement uses TRBV5-1 and TRBJ1-4; 10 bases align to TRBD1. The CDR3 covers 15 residues. With 2 bases clipped from V and 5 bases from J, the junction kept 3 bases outside the gene matches. The V gene's germline CDR1 is SGHRS and CDR2 YFSETQ. CDR3 in amino acids: CASSFRQGANEKLFF. The DNA for the CDR3 is TGCGCCAGCAGCTTTCGACAGGGGGCGAATGAAAAACTGTTTTTT.

The sample holds many counts of this clonotype. The V gene is TRBV29-1, the J gene TRBJ2-7; 10 nucleotides align to TRBD1. V trimming: 0 bases; J trimming: 3 bases; junction bases outside the gene matches: 8. Per the germline V gene, CDR1 is SQVTM and CDR2 is ANQGSEA. The CDR3 is 16 amino acids. Here the CDR3 DNA reads TGCAGCGTTGAAGAGCAAGGGACAGGGGCGGGCTACGAGCAGTACTTC. Residues: CSVEEQGTGAGYEQYF.

Only a few counts were recorded for this clonotype. The J gene is TRBJ2-2, the V gene TRBV28; 12 nucleotides line up with TRBD2. The V segment lost 3 bases and the J segment 8 bases; nucleotides outside the gene matches: 10. This CDR3 has 17 amino acids. Germline-derived CDR1 and CDR2 are MDHEN and SYDVKM. The DNA for the CDR3 is TGTGCCAGCAGTTTTTGGCTAGCGGGAGGGTCGAGAGGGGAGCTGTTTTTT. Translating it yields CASSFWLAGGSRGELFF.

This clonotype showed up many times. The genes are TRBV20-1 and TRBJ2-7; 8 bases align to TRBD2. Germline V lookup: CDR1 DFQATT, CDR2 SNEGSKA (reference sequence). This CDR3 has 13 amino acids. V trimming: 5 bases; J trimming: 5 bases; junction bases outside the gene matches: 8. This chain's CDR3 is CSARSGSRHEQYF. The CDR3 DNA reads TGCAGTGCTCGGAGCGGGAGTAGACACGAGCAGTACTTC.

In this sample, this clonotype turned up a few times. The chain links TRBV19 to TRBJ2-1; tentatively, D is TRBD1 (6 bases). Trimming pared 4 bases from V and 8 bases from J, leaving 18 bases between. The CDR3 is made up of 15 amino acids. From germline, CDR1 is LNHDA and CDR2 SQIVND (reference sequence). CDR3 in DNA: TGTGCCAGTAGTAGCTACAGGGAGATTGAGGATGAGCAGTTCTTC. Amino acids: CASSSYREIEDEQFF.